A selection of T cell receptor beta chains follows, all from one sample in a study of tumor T cells in aggressive B-cell lymphoma. Profiled with immunoSEQ multiplex PCR; TCRdb holds only in-frame clones, not every one. The sample includes about 2,400 clones, about 86% seen only once; the top ten take approximately 12%. Material: tumor tissue. Source of these receptors: an adult with diffuse large B cell lymphoma. Both conserved end residues are part of each CDR3. D genes are given only for firm matches. Rows may omit the clone size; those that give it use once, few, many or a size class.

CDR3 length: 13; V gene: TRBV5-6; clone size: .; D gene: TRBD2; J gene: TRBJ2-1; CDR3 protein: CASSSTSVNEQFF; CDR3 DNA: TGTGCCAGCAGCTCGACTAGCGTGAATGAGCAGTTCTTC
CDR3 length: 18; V gene: TRBV5-1; clone size: once; D gene: .; J gene: TRBJ1-3; CDR3 protein: CASSLEPRTATTGNTIYF; CDR3 DNA: TGCGCCAGCAGCTTGGAACCACGGACAGCAACAACTGGAAACACCATATATTTT
CDR3 length: 15; V gene: TRBV7-2; clone size: .; D gene: TRBD1; J gene: TRBJ1-5; CDR3 protein: CASSPWDRGDQPQHF; CDR3 DNA: TGTGCCAGCAGCCCCTGGGACAGGGGGGATCAGCCCCAGCATTTT
CDR3 length: 15; V gene: TRBV7-8; clone size: .; D gene: .; J gene: TRBJ1-5; CDR3 protein: CASSLELISNQPQHF; CDR3 DNA: TGTGCCAGCAGCTTAGAACTCATTAGCAATCAGCCCCAGCATTTT
CDR3 length: 15; V gene: TRBV7-2; clone size: .; D gene: .; J gene: TRBJ2-6; CDR3 protein: CASSRDSSGANVLTF; CDR3 DNA: TGTGCCAGCAGCCGGGACTCCTCTGGGGCCAACGTCCTGACTTTC
CDR3 length: 13; V gene: TRBV19; clone size: .; D gene: .; J gene: TRBJ2-1; CDR3 protein: CASRARGEGEQFF; CDR3 DNA: TGTGCCAGTAGGGCGAGGGGGGAGGGTGAGCAGTTCTTC
CDR3 length: 14; V gene: TRBV11-2; clone size: .; D gene: .; J gene: TRBJ1-6; CDR3 protein: CASSFGRGNSPLHF; CDR3 DNA: TGTGCCAGCAGCTTTGGCAGGGGCAATTCACCCCTCCACTTT
CDR3 length: 17; V gene: TRBV28; clone size: .; D gene: TRBD2; J gene: TRBJ2-7; CDR3 protein: CASSYPSLTSGFYEQYF; CDR3 DNA: TGTGCCAGCAGCTACCCATCATTGACTAGCGGATTCTACGAGCAGTACTTC
CDR3 length: 14; V gene: TRBV30; clone size: .; D gene: TRBD1; J gene: TRBJ2-2; CDR3 protein: CAWIAGGFGGELFF; CDR3 DNA: TGTGCCTGGATCGCAGGGGGCTTCGGCGGGGAGCTGTTTTTT
CDR3 length: 15; V gene: TRBV19; clone size: .; D gene: .; J gene: TRBJ1-5; CDR3 protein: CASSNREGGNQPQHF; CDR3 DNA: TGTGCCAGTAGTAACCGGGAAGGTGGTAATCAGCCCCAGCATTTT
CDR3 length: 11; V gene: TRBV30; clone size: .; D gene: .; J gene: TRBJ1-2; CDR3 protein: CAWMNSYGYTF; CDR3 DNA: TGTGCCTGGATGAACAGCTATGGCTACACCTTC
CDR3 length: 14; V gene: TRBV5-6; clone size: once; D gene: .; J gene: TRBJ1-6; CDR3 protein: CASSLRTSGSPLHF; CDR3 DNA: TGTGCCAGCAGCTTGAGGACATCGGGTTCACCCCTCCACTTT
CDR3 length: 18; V gene: TRBV4-1; clone size: .; D gene: TRBD2; J gene: TRBJ2-7; CDR3 protein: CASSQASFGLADSYEQYF; CDR3 DNA: TGCGCCAGCAGCCAAGCCTCATTTGGACTAGCGGATTCCTACGAGCAGTACTTC
CDR3 length: 15; V gene: TRBV5-1; clone size: .; D gene: TRBD1; J gene: TRBJ2-1; CDR3 protein: CASSPRTGGDNEQFF; CDR3 DNA: TGCGCCAGCAGCCCTCGGACAGGGGGGGACAATGAGCAGTTCTTC
CDR3 length: 20; V gene: TRBV18; clone size: few; D gene: .; J gene: TRBJ2-6; CDR3 protein: CASSPLLLRTDNSGANVLTF; CDR3 DNA: TGTGCCAGCTCACCACTTTTGCTTAGGACAGATAATTCTGGGGCCAACGTCCTGACTTTC
CDR3 length: 14; V gene: TRBV7-2; clone size: .; D gene: .; J gene: TRBJ1-2; CDR3 protein: CASSPSTGNYGYTF; CDR3 DNA: TGTGCCAGCAGCCCCTCGACAGGCAACTATGGCTACACCTTC
CDR3 length: 16; V gene: TRBV19; clone size: .; D gene: TRBD2; J gene: TRBJ2-1; CDR3 protein: CASQLAGAQLYNEQFF; CDR3 DNA: TGTGCCAGCCAACTAGCGGGAGCCCAATTATACAATGAGCAGTTCTTC
CDR3 length: 14; V gene: TRBV5-6; clone size: .; D gene: .; J gene: TRBJ1-5; CDR3 protein: CASSRLEGDQPQHF; CDR3 DNA: TGTGCCAGCAGCCGGTTGGAGGGCGATCAGCCCCAGCATTTT
CDR3 length: 14; V gene: TRBV5-4; clone size: .; D gene: .; J gene: TRBJ1-1; CDR3 protein: CASSLASTGTEAFF; CDR3 DNA: TGTGCCAGCAGCTTGGCTTCGACGGGCACTGAAGCTTTCTTT
CDR3 length: 16; V gene: TRBV9; clone size: .; D gene: TRBD2; J gene: TRBJ2-2; CDR3 protein: CASSVVGGGNTGELFF; CDR3 DNA: TGTGCCAGCAGCGTAGTTGGCGGGGGAAACACCGGGGAGCTGTTTTTT
CDR3 length: 17; V gene: TRBV7-6; clone size: once; D gene: TRBD2; J gene: TRBJ2-1; CDR3 protein: CASSLGALSGRVYEQFF; CDR3 DNA: TGTGCCAGCAGCTTAGGCGCTCTGAGCGGGAGAGTATATGAGCAGTTCTTC
CDR3 length: 14; V gene: TRBV27; clone size: once; D gene: TRBD2; J gene: TRBJ2-7; CDR3 protein: CASRGGGHSYEQYF; CDR3 DNA: TGTGCCAGCAGAGGCGGGGGGCACTCCTACGAGCAGTACTTC
CDR3 length: 14; V gene: TRBV28; clone size: .; D gene: .; J gene: TRBJ2-6; CDR3 protein: CASSFNSGANVLTF; CDR3 DNA: TGTGCCAGCAGTTTCAACTCTGGGGCCAACGTCCTGACTTTC
CDR3 length: 16; V gene: TRBV28; clone size: .; D gene: TRBD2; J gene: TRBJ2-7; CDR3 protein: CASSFGLAGGSYEQYF; CDR3 DNA: TGTGCCAGCAGTTTCGGACTAGCGGGAGGGTCCTACGAGCAGTACTTC
CDR3 length: 16; V gene: TRBV28; clone size: .; D gene: TRBD1; J gene: TRBJ2-7; CDR3 protein: CASSPLGQGFSYEQYF; CDR3 DNA: TGTGCCAGCAGCCCACTCGGACAGGGCTTCTCCTACGAGCAGTACTTC
CDR3 length: 16; V gene: TRBV11-2; clone size: once; D gene: TRBD2; J gene: TRBJ2-7; CDR3 protein: CASSWGPAGGNYEQYF; CDR3 DNA: TGTGCCAGCAGCTGGGGCCCAGCGGGGGGCAATTACGAGCAGTACTTC
CDR3 length: 15; V gene: TRBV18; clone size: .; D gene: .; J gene: TRBJ2-2; CDR3 protein: CASSPSTGNTGELFF; CDR3 DNA: TGTGCCAGCTCACCGTCGACAGGGAACACCGGGGAGCTGTTTTTT
CDR3 length: 16; V gene: TRBV7-2; clone size: .; D gene: .; J gene: TRBJ1-5; CDR3 protein: CASSLGGPTSNQPQHF; CDR3 DNA: TGTGCCAGCAGCCTGGGGGGGCCCACTAGCAATCAGCCCCAGCATTTT
CDR3 length: 15; V gene: TRBV9; clone size: .; D gene: .; J gene: TRBJ1-5; CDR3 protein: CASSVGTGGNQPQHF; CDR3 DNA: TGTGCCAGCAGCGTAGGAACAGGAGGCAATCAGCCCCAGCATTTT
CDR3 length: 15; V gene: TRBV2; clone size: .; D gene: TRBD2; J gene: TRBJ2-5; CDR3 protein: CASSGTSGLQETQYF; CDR3 DNA: TGTGCCAGCAGTGGGACTAGCGGCCTCCAAGAGACCCAGTACTTC
CDR3 length: 14; V gene: TRBV7-2; clone size: .; D gene: TRBD1; J gene: TRBJ1-1; CDR3 protein: CASSGTGENTEAFF; CDR3 DNA: TGTGCCAGCAGCGGGACAGGGGAGAACACTGAAGCTTTCTTT